Here is one T cell receptor beta chain with its context. The entry originates in a study of blood T cells in healthy people across ages. PCR was performed a second time for about 7 to 12 cycles using a sample-barcoded 5' primer and a J-beta primer mix. TCRdb re-called the 5' RACE reads through MiXCR, storing one row per CDR3 protein. Of about 1.4 million distinct CDR3 sequences listed, roughly 59% were seen once; the top ten hold about 6.7%. Unmatched junction bases numbered 7, after V lost 4 bases and J lost 5 bases. The CDR3 consists of 14 residues. Germline V CDR1 and CDR2: SGHRS, YFSETQ. The V and J genes are TRBV5-1 and TRBJ2-7; 9 nucleotides agree with TRBD1. Specimen: blood. The receptor's source is a young man in good health. CDR3 residues: CASSVTGGVHEQYF. The CDR3 nucleotides read TGCGCCAGCAGCGTTACAGGGGGCGTCCACGAGCAGTACTTC.